The source of this T cell receptor (beta chain) is a study of T-cell reconstitution after alpha-beta-depleted transplantation in children. As it was prepared, the TCRbeta library received unique molecular identifiers. Via MiXCR, TCRdb re-called the PCR reads, giving one row per CDR3 protein. The data show some 590,000 distinct CDR3 sequences, 8% to 11% seen once. The CDR3 totals 17 residues. Unmatched junction bases numbered 11, after V lost 4 bases and J lost 0 bases. Germline V gives CDR1 MNHEY, CDR2 SMNVEV (reference sequence). This clonotype was found a few times. The rearrangement uses TRBV27 and TRBJ2-7; 8 bases match TRBD2. Source: PBMCs from the stem cell graft donor, taken from the stem cell graft. The origin of this receptor is a human donor who donated a stem cell graft to a child with acute myeloid leukemia. CDR3 amino acids: CASSSIGGGLVSYEQYF. The CDR3 DNA follows: TGTGCCAGCAGTTCTATCGGGGGGGGACTCGTCTCCTACGAGCAGTACTTC.